The clone carrying this T cell receptor beta chain has a count of ten or more. The antigen is unknown. RNA transcripts yielded amplified TCR beta CDR3 regions. The TCR CDR3 first-round RT-PCR relied on the HTBI primer set. TCRdb re-called the multiplex PCR reads with MiXCR, one entry per CDR3 protein. This sample yields 650,000 to 750,000 distinct CDR3 sequences, of which 11% to 15% are seen a single time; roughly 10% belongs to the top ten. This CDR3 has 13 amino acids. Per the germline V gene, CDR1 is MDHEN and CDR2 is SYDVKM. Trimming left V 6 bases short and J 0 bases short, with 6 bases between. The data derive from a study of T cells in Graves' hyperthyroidism and ophthalmopathy. Study summary: Prior to any treatment, at the point of initial diagnosis, peripheral blood was collected.

Study-wide results and caveats: Most expanded thyroid clonotypes above 0.001 recurred in blood.

The receptor was derived from a young woman with Graves' hyperthyroidism. Sequencing was carried out using blood. The chain combines TRBV28 with TRBJ2-1; D is ambiguous. The CDR3 reads CASRAPSYNEQFF. The CDR3 nucleotides read TGTGCCAGCAGAGCCCCCTCCTACAATGAGCAGTTCTTC.